The sample holds many counts of the clone carrying this T cell receptor (beta chain). What it recognizes is unknown. This specimen comes from a study of Graves' ophthalmopathy and Graves' hyperthyroidism. Across the whole study: A follow-up of 18 months without ophthalmopathy meant that hyperthyroidism was stable. Study findings and constraints: Most expanded thyroid clonotypes above 0.001 frequency also appeared in blood.

The sequenced template was RNA, covering the TCR beta CDR3 region. After a first-round RT-PCR with HTBI primers, a second-round multiplex PCR was run. TCRdb passed the multiplex PCR reads through MiXCR, listing each CDR3 protein once. The sample has 560,000 or so distinct CDR3 sequences; just under 40% are singletons. This CDR3 spans 16 amino acids. Germline lookup yields CDR1 SEHNR and CDR2 FQNEAQ (reference sequence). Deletions cut 5 bases from V and 1 base from J, with 17 bases between. Other autoimmune diseases, uncontrolled infections, pregnancy or lactation led to the exclusion of patients. The sequenced sample was peripheral blood or thyroid tissue (not recorded which). The gene calls are TRBV7-9 and TRBJ1-1; no definite D call. The TCR originated in an adult man with Graves' hyperthyroidism. In nucleotides, the CDR3 is TGTGCCAGCAGCCCCCACCTGAGCCCTGGGAACACTGAAGCTTTCTTT. Its translation is CASSPHLSPGNTEAFF.